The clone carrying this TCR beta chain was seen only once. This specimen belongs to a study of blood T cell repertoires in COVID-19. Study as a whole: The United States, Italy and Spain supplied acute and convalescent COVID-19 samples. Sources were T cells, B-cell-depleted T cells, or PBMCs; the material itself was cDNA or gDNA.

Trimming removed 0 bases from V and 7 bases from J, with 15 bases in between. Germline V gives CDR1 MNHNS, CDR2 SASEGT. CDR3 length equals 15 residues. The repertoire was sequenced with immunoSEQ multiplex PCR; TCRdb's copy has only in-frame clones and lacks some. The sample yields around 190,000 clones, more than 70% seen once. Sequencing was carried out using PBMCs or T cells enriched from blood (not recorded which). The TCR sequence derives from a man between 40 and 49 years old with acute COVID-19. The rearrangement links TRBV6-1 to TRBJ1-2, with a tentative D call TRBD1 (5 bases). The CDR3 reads CASSEAERGFGGYTF. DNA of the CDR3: TGTGCCAGCAGTGAAGCCGAACGGGGGTTTGGTGGCTACACCTTC.